This TCR beta chain was retrieved from a study of spatial heterogeneity in lung cancer. This clonotype was seen ten or more times. Antigen specificity is unknown. Each molecule of TCR cDNA was tagged with one unique molecular identifier. Each CDR3 protein is one row after TCRdb ran MiXCR on the 5' RACE reads. This table has 17,000 or so distinct CDR3 sequences, about 6% appearing once. Whole-study findings and limits: How many expanded intratumoral alpha and beta TCRs were present tracked the tumor mutation count, which was a count of nonsynonymous mutations. Nonsynonymous mutations, ubiquitous and regional, were tracked respectively by counts of ubiquitous and regional expanded TCRs. The estimated TCR-seq coverage of tumor T cells amounted to approximately 7% when looking at alpha chains and roughly 14% when looking at beta chains.

Time point in this sample: sample taken at primary tumor resection. The donors comprised about 65 untreated early-stage non-small cell lung cancer patients. The CDR3 covers 14 residues. V shed 5 bases and J shed 4 bases, with 12 bases lying between them. The V gene's germline CDR1 is SEHNR and CDR2 FQNEAQ (reference sequence). J is TRBJ2-1 and V is TRBV7-9; maybe TRBD2 (6 bases). This clonotype was sampled from a female donor with early-stage non-small cell lung cancer. Here the sequenced sample was lung tumor tissue, taken at surgery. CDR3 sequence: CASSLDRGYNEQFF. Written as DNA, the CDR3 is TGTGCCAGCAGCCTGGACCGGGGGTACAATGAGCAGTTCTTC.